This T cell receptor beta chain was obtained from a study of blood T cell repertoires in COVID-19. Study summary: The United States, Italy and Spain supplied acute and convalescent COVID-19 samples.

Study members were between about 18 and 95 years old and lived in about two dozen US regions. Authors' processing steps: Amplified reference gene primers provided the basis for estimating nucleated cell counts. TCRdb's table, derived via immunoSEQ multiplex PCR, lists solely in-frame clones and lacks some. V, J and clone size reflect that table, while D and trimming were determined from the DNA. The sample shows 250,000 or so clones, about 87% of them seen only once. Trimming cost V 4 bases and J 0 bases; bases outside gene matches: 9. The CDR3 has 17 amino acids. CDR1 SEHNR and CDR2 FQNEAQ come from the germline V gene (reference sequence).

Sequencing used PBMCs or T cells enriched from blood (not recorded which). This clonotype originated in a woman in her forties or fifties who had recovered from COVID-19. This chain connects TRBV7-9 to TRBJ2-3, with 8 positions matching TRBD2. The CDR3 DNA sequence: TGTGCCAGCAGCTCCCGATGGGCTAGCGGGAGCACAGATACGCAGTATTTT. Its protein product is CASSSRWASGSTDTQYF.